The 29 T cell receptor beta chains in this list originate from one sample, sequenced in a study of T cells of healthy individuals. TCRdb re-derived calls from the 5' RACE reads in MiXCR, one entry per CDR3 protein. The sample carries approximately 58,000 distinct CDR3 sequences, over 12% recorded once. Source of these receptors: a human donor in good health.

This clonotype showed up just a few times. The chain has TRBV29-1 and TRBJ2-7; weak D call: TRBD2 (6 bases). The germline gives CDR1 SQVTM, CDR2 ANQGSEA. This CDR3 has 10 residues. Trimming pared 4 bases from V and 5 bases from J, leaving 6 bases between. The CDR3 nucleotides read TGCAGCGTTGTAGCGGACGAGCAGTACTTC. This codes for CSVVADEQYF.

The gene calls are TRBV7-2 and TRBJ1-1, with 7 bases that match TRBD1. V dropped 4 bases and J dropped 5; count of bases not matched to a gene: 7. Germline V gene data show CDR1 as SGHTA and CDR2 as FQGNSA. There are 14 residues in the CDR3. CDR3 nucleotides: TGTGCCAGCAGCTCAGGGGGGTCCAATACTGAAGCTTTCTTT. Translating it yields CASSSGGSNTEAFF.

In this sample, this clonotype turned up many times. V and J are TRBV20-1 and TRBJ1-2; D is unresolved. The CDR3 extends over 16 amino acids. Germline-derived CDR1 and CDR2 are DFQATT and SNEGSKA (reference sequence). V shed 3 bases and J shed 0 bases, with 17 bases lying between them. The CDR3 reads CSASRPSDPSNYGYTF. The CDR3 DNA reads TGCAGTGCTAGCCGGCCCTCGGACCCGTCTAACTATGGCTACACCTTC.

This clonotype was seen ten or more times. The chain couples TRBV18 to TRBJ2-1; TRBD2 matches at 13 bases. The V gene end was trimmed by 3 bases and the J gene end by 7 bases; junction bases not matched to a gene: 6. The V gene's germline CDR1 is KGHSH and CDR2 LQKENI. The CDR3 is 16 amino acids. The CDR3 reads CASSPRTSGRWNEQFF. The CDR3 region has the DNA TGTGCCAGCTCACCCCGGACTAGCGGGAGATGGAATGAGCAGTTCTTC. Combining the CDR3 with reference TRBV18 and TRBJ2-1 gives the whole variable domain NAGVMQNPRHLVRRRGQEARLRCSPMKGHSHVYWYRQLPEEGLKFMVYLQKENIIDESGMPKERFSAEFPKEGPSILRIQQVVRGDSAAYFCASSPRTSGRWNEQFFGPGTRLTVL.

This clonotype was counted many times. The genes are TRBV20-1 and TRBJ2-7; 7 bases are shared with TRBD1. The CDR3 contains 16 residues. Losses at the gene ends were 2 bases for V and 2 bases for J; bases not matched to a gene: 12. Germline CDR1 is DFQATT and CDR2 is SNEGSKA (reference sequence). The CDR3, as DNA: TGCAGTGCTAGACCCTCGACAGGGTATTTGACCTACGAGCAGTACTTC. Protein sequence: CSARPSTGYLTYEQYF.

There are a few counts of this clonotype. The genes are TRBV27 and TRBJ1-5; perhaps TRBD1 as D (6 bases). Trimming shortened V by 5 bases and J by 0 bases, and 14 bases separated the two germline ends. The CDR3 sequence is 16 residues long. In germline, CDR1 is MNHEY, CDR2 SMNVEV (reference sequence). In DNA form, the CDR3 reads TGTGCCAGCAGTCCCCAGGGGCGAGATAGCAATCAGCCCCAGCATTTT. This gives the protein CASSPQGRDSNQPQHF.

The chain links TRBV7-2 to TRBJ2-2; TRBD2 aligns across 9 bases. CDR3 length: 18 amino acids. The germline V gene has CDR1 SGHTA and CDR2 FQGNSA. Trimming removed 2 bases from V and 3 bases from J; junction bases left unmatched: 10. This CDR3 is CASSLRRTSVTDTGELFF. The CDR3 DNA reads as TGTGCCAGCAGCTTACGCAGGACTAGCGTGACAGACACCGGGGAGCTGTTTTTT.

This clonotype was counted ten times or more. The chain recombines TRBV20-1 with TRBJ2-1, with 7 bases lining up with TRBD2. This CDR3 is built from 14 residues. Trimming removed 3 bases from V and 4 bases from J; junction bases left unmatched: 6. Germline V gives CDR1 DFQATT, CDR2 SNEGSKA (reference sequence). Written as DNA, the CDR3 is TGCAGTGCTAGTCCGGGAGGACCGTACAATGAGCAGTTCTTC. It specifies CSASPGGPYNEQFF.

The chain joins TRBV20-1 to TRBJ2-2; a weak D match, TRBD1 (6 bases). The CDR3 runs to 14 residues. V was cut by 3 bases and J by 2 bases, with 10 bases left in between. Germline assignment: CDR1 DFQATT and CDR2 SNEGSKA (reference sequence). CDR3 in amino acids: CSASPTGNTGELFF. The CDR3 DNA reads TGCAGTGCTAGTCCGACAGGAAACACCGGGGAGCTGTTTTTT.

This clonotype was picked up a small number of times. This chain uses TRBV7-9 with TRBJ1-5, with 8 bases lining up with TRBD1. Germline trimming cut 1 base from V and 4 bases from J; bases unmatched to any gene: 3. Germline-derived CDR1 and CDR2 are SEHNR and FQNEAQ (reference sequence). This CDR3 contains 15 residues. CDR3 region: CASSLEGTGNQPQHF. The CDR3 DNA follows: TGTGCCAGCAGCTTAGAGGGGACAGGTAATCAGCCCCAGCATTTT. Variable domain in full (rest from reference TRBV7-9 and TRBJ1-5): DTGVSQNPRHKITKRGQNVTFRCDPISEHNRLYWYRQTLGQGPEFLTYFQNEAQLEKSRLLSDRFSAERPKGSFSTLEIQRTEQGDSAMYLCASSLEGTGNQPQHFGDGTRLSIL.

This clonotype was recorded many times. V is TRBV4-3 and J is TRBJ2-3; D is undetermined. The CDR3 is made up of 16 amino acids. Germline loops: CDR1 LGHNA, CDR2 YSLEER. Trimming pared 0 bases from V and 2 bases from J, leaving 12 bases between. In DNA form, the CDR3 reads TGCGCCAGCAGCCAAGATTATTCTGGCACCACAGATACGCAGTATTTT. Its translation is CASSQDYSGTTDTQYF.

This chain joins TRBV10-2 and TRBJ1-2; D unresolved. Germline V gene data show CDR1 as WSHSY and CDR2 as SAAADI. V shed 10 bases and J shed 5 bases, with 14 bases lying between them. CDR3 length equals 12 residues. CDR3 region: CAISAGEYGYTF. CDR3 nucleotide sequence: TGCGCCATTTCTGCCGGCGAATATGGCTACACCTTC.

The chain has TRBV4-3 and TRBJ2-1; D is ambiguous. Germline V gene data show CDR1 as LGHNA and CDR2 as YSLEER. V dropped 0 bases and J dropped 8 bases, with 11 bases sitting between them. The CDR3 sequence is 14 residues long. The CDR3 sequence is CASSQEAPVDEQFF. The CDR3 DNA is TGCGCCAGCAGCCAAGAAGCCCCTGTGGATGAGCAGTTCTTC.

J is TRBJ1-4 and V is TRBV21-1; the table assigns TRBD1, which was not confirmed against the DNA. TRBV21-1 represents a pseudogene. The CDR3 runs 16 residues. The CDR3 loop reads CASSPPGHGRSEKLFF. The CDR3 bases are TGTGCCAGCAGCCCCCCGGGACACGGCCGCTCGGAAAAACTGTTTTTT.

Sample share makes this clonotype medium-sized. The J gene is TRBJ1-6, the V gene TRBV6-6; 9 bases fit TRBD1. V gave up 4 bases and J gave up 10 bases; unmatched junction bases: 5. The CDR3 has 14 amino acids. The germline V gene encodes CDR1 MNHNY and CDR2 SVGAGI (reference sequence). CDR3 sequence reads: CASSSGQGGSPLHF. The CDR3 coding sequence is TGTGCCAGCAGTTCGGGACAGGGTGGGTCACCCCTCCACTTT.

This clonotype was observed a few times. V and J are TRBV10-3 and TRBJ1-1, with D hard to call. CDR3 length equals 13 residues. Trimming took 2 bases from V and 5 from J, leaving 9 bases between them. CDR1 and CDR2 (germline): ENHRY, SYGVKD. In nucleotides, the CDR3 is TGTGCCATCAGTGAGGGGCACGGAACTGAAGCTTTCTTT. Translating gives CAISEGHGTEAFF.

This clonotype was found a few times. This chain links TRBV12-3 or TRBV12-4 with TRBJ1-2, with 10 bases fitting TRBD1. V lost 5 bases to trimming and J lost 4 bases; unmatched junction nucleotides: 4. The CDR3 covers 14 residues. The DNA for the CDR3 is TGTGCCAGCAGTGGGACAGGGGCCGTCTATGGCTACACCTTC. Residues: CASSGTGAVYGYTF.

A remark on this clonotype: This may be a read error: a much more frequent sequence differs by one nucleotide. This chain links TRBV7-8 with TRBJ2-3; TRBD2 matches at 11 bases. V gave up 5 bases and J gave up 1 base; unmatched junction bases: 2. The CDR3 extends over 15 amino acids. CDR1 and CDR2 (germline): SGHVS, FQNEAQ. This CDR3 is CASSQTSGGTDTQYF. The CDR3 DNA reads TGTGCCAGCAGCCAGACTAGCGGGGGCACAGATACGCAGTATTTT.

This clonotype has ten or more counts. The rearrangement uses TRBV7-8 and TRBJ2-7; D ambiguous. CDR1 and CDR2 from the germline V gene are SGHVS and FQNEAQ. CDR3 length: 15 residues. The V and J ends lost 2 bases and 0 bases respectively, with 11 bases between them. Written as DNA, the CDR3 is TGTGCCAGCAGCTTACGGGCAGACGGCTCCTACGAGCAGTACTTC. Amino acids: CASSLRADGSYEQYF.

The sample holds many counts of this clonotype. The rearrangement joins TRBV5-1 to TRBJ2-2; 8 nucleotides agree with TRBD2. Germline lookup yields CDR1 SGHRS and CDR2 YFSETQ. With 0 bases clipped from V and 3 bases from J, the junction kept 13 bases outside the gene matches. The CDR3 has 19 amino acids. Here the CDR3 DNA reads TGCGCCAGCAGCTTGGGGGCAGCGGGGGAACCCGGACACACCGGGGAGCTGTTTTTT. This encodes CASSLGAAGEPGHTGELFF.

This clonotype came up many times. The CDR3 region is CASSFRDSSYNEQFF. CDR3 bases: TGTGCCAGCAGCTTCCGGGACAGCTCCTACAATGAGCAGTTCTTC. The chain carries TRBV13 and TRBJ2-1, with 7 bases aligning to TRBD1. J gave up 0 bases and V 3 bases, and 2 bases lay outside the gene matches. Looked up from germline, CDR1 is PRHDT and CDR2 is FYEKMQ (reference sequence). The CDR3 is 15 residues long. The complete variable domain, with remaining parts taken from reference TRBV13 and TRBJ2-1, reads AAGVIQSPRHLIKEKRETATLKCYPIPRHDTVYWYQQGPGQDPQFLISFYEKMQSDKGSIPDRFSAQQFSDYHSELNMSSLELGDSALYFCASSFRDSSYNEQFFGPGTRLTVL.

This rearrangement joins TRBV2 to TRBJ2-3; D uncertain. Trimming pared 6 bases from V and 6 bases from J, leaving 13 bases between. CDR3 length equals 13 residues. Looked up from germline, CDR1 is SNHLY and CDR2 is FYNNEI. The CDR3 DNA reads TGTGCCAGCAGCCAAGAGGTTATGGATACGCAGTATTTT. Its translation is CASSQEVMDTQYF.

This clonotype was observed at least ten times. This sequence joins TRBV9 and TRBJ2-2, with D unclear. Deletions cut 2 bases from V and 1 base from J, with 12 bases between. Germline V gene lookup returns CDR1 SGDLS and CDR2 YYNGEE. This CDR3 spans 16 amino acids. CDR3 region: CASSVGVNRNTGELFF. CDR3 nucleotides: TGTGCCAGCAGCGTCGGAGTTAATCGGAACACCGGGGAGCTGTTTTTT.

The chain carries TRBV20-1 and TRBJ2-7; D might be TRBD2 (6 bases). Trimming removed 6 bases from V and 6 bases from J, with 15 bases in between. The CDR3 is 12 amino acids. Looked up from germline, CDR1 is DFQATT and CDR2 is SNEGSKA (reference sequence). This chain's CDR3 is CSAGRPQSEQYF. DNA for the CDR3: TGCAGTGCAGGGAGGCCTCAGTCCGAGCAGTACTTC.

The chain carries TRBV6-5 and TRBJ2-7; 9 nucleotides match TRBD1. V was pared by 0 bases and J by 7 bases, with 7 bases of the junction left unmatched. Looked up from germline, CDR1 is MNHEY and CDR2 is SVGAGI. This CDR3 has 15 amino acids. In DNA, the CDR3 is TGTGCCAGCAGTTACTCCGGGACAGGGTACTTGGAGCAGTACTTC. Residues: CASSYSGTGYLEQYF.

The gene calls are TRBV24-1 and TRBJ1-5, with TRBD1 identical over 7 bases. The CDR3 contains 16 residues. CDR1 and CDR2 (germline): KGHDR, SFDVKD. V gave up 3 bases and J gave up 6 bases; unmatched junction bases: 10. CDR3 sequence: CATSDGHAGGPQPQHF. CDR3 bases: TGTGCCACCAGTGATGGCCACGCAGGGGGACCTCAGCCCCAGCATTTT.

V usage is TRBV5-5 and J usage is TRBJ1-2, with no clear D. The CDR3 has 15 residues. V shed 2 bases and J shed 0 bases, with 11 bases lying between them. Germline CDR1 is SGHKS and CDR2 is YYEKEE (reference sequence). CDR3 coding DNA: TGTGCCAGCAGCTTTCTCACAGATGCTAACTATGGCTACACCTTC. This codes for CASSFLTDANYGYTF.

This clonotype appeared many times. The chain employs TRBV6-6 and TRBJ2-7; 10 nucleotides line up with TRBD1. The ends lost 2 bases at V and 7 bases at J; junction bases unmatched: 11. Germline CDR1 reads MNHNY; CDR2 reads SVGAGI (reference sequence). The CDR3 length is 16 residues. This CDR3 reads CASSYSRDRGFWEQYF. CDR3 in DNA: TGTGCCAGCAGTTACAGTAGGGACAGGGGATTTTGGGAGCAGTACTTC.

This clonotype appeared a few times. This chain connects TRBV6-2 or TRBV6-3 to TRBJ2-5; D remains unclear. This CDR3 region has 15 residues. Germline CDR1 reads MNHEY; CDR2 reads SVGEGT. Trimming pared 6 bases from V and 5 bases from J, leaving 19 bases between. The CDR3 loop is CASSPLDNQWETQYF. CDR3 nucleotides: TGTGCCAGCAGCCCGCTTGACAACCAGTGGGAGACCCAGTACTTC.